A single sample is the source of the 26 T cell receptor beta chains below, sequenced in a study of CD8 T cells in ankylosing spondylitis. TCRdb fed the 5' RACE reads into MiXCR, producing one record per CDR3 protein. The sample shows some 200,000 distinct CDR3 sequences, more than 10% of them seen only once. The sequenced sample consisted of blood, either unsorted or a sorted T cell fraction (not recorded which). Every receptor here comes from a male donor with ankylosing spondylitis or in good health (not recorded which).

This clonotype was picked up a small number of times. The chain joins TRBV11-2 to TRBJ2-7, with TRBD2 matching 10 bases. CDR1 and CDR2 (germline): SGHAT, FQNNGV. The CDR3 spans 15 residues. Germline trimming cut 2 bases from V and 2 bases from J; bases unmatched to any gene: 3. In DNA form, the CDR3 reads TGTGCCAGCAGCTTAACTAGCGGGGTTACCTACGAGCAGTACTTC. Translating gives CASSLTSGVTYEQYF. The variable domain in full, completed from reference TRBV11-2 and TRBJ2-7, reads EAGVAQSPRYKIIEKRQSVAFWCNPISGHATLYWYQQILGQGPKLLIQFQNNGVVDDSQLPKDRFSAERLKGVDSTLKIQPAKLEDSAVYLCASSLTSGVTYEQYFGPGTRLTVT.

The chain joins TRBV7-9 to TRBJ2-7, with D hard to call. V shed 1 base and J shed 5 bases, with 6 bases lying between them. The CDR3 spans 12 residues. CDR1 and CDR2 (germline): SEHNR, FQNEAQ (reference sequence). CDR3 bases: TGTGCCAGCAGCTTAGTCCCAGACGAGCAGTACTTC. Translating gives CASSLVPDEQYF. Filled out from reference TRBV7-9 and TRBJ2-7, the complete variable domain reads DTGVSQNPRHKITKRGQNVTFRCDPISEHNRLYWYRQTLGQGPEFLTYFQNEAQLEKSRLLSDRFSAERPKGSFSTLEIQRTEQGDSAMYLCASSLVPDEQYFGPGTRLTVT.

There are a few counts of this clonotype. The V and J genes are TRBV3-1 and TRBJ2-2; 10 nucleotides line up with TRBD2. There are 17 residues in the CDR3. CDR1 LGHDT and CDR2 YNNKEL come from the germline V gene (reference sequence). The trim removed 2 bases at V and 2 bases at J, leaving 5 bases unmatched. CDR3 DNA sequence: TGTGCCAGCAGCCAATTTACTAGCGGGGAAAACACCGGGGAGCTGTTTTTT. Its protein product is CASSQFTSGENTGELFF.

CDR3 sequence reads: CASSWRQGDFQPQHF. The CDR3 nucleotides read TGTGCCAGCAGCTGGAGACAGGGAGATTTTCAGCCCCAGCATTTT. The V gene is TRBV7-2, the J gene TRBJ1-5; TRBD1 matches at 7 bases. The ends lost 4 bases at V and 6 bases at J; junction bases unmatched: 9. CDR3 size: 15 residues. The V gene's germline CDR1 is SGHTA and CDR2 FQGNSA.

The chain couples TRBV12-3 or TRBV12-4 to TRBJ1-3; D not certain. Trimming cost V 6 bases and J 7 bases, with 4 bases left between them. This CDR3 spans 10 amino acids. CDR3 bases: TGTGCCAGCAGGGACAACACCATATATTTT. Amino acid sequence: CASRDNTIYF.

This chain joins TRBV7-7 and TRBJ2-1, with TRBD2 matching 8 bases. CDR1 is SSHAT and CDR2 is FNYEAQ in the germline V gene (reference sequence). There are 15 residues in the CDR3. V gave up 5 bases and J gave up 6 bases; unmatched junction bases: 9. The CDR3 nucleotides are TGTGCCAGCAGCCCAGCGGGAGTGTGGAGCAATGAGCAGTTCTTC. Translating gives CASSPAGVWSNEQFF.

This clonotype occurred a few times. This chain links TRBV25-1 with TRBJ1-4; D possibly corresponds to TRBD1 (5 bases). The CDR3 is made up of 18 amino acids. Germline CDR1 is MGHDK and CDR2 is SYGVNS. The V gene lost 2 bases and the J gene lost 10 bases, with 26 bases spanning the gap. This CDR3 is CASSEGILRDNIMGKLFF. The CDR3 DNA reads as TGTGCCAGCAGTGAAGGCATCCTCAGGGATAATATAATGGGAAAACTGTTTTTT.

The CDR3 here is CASSLASGSYGYTF. The CDR3 coding sequence is TGTGCCAGCAGTTTAGCCTCAGGGAGCTATGGCTACACCTTC. The chain joins TRBV27 to TRBJ1-2, with TRBD1 as a possible D gene (5 bases). V was clipped by 2 bases and J by 4 bases, with 11 bases between them. The CDR3 extends over 14 amino acids. CDR1 is MNHEY, CDR2 SMNVEV, per germline (reference sequence).

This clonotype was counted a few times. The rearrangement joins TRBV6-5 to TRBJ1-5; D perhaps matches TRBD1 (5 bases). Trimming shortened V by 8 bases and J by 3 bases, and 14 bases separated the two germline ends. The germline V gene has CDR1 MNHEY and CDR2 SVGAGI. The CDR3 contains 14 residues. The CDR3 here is CASGRGEDNQPQHF. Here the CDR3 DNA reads TGTGCCAGCGGACGGGGGGAGGACAATCAGCCCCAGCATTTT.

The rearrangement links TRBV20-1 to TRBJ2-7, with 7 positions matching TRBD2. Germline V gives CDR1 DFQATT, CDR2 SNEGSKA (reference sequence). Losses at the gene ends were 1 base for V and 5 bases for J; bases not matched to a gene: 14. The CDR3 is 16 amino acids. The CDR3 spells CSARGGGTEGLDEQYF. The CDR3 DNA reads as TGCAGTGCTAGAGGGGGGGGGACCGAGGGTCTCGACGAGCAGTACTTC.

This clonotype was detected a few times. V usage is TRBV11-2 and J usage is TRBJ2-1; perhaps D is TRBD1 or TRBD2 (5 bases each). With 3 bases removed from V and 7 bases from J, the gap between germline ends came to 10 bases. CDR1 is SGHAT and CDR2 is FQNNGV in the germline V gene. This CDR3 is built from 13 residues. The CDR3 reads CASSFGASNEQFF. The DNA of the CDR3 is TGTGCCAGCAGCTTCGGGGCGAGTAATGAGCAGTTCTTC.

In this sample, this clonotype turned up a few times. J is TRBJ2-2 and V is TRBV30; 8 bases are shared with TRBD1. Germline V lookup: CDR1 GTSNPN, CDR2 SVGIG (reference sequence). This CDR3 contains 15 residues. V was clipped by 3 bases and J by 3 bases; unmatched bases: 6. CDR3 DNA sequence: TGTGCCTGGAGGAACCTGGGACAGGACACCGGGGAGCTGTTTTTT. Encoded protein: CAWRNLGQDTGELFF.

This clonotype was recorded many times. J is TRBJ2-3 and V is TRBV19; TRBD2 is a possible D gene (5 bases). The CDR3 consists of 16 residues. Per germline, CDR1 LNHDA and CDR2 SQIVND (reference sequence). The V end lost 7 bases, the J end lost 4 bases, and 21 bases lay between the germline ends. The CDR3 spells CASNPEPGSLPDTQYF. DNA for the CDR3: TGTGCCAGTAATCCCGAACCGGGAAGCTTGCCAGATACGCAGTATTTT.

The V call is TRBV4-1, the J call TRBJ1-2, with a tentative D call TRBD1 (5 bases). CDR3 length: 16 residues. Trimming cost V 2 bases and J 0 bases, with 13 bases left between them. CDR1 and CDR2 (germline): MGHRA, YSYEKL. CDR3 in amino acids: CASSQPVQVTNYGYTF. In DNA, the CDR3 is TGCGCCAGCAGCCAACCCGTACAGGTTACTAACTATGGCTACACCTTC.

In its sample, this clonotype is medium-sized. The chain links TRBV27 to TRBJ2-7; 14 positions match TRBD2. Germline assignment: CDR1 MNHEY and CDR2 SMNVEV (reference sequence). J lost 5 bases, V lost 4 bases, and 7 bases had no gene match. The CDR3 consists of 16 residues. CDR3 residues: CASSSGRLAGGDEQYF. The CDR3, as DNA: TGTGCCAGCAGTTCCGGCCGACTAGCGGGAGGGGACGAGCAGTACTTC.

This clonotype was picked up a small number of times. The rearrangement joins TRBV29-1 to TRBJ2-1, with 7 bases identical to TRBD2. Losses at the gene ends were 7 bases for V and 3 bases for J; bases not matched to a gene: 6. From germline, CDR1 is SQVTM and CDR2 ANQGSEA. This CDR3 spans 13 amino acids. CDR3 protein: CSAGGSNYNEQFF. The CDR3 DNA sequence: TGCAGCGCCGGGGGGTCCAACTACAATGAGCAGTTCTTC.

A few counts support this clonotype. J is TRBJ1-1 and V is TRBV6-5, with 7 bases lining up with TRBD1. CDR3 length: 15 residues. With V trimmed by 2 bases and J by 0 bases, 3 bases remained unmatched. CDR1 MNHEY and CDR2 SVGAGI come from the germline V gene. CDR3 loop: CASSYGQEMNTEAFF. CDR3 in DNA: TGTGCCAGCAGTTACGGACAGGAGATGAACACTGAAGCTTTCTTT.

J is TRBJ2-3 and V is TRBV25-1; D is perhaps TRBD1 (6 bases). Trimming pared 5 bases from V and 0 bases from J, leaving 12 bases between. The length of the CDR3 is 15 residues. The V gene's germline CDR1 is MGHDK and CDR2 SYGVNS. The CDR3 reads CASSPLGASTDTQYF. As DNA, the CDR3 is TGTGCCAGCAGTCCCCTGGGGGCTAGCACAGATACGCAGTATTTT. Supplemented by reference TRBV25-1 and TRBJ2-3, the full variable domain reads EADIYQTPRYLVIGTGKKITLECSQTMGHDKMYWYQQDPGMELHLIHYSYGVNSTEKGDLSSESTVSRIRTEHFPLTLESARPSHTSQYLCASSPLGASTDTQYFGPGTRLTVL.

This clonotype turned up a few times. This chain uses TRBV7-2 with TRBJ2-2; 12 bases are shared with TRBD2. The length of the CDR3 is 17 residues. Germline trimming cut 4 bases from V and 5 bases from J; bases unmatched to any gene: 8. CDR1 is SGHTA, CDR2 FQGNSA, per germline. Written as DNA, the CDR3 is TGTGCCAGCAGCTGGACTAGCGGGGCCTCGCGGACCGGGGAGCTGTTTTTT. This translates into CASSWTSGASRTGELFF.

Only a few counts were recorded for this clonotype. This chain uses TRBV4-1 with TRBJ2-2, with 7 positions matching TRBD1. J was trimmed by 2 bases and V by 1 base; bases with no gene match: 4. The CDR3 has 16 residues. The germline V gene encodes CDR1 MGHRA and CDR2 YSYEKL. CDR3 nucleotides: TGCGCCAGCAGCCAAGCAGGGGGAGTAAACACCGGGGAGCTGTTTTTT. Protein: CASSQAGGVNTGELFF.

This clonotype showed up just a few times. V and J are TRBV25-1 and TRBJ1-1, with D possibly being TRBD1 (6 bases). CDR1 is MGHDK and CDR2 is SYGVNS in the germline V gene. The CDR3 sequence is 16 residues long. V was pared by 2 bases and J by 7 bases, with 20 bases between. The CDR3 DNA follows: TGTGCCAGCAGTGAAGCGGGTGGGTTGCCGACAGGTGAAGCTTTCTTT. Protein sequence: CASSEAGGLPTGEAFF.

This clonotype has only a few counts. CDR3 DNA sequence: TGTGCCAGCGCCCCCGAGGGAAGCTCCTACAATGAGCAGTTCTTC. Translating it yields CASAPEGSSYNEQFF. The rearrangement joins TRBV7-8 to TRBJ2-1; perhaps TRBD2 as D (5 bases). Trimming left V 8 bases short and J 0 bases short, with 14 bases between. Germline assignment: CDR1 SGHVS and CDR2 FQNEAQ. The CDR3 consists of 15 residues.

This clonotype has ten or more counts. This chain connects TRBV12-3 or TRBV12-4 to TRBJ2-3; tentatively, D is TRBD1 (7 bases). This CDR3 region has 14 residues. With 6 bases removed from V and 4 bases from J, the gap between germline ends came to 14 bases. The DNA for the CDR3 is TGTGCCAGCAGAGGGGGCGGGGACCCAGATACGCAGTATTTT. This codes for CASRGGGDPDTQYF.

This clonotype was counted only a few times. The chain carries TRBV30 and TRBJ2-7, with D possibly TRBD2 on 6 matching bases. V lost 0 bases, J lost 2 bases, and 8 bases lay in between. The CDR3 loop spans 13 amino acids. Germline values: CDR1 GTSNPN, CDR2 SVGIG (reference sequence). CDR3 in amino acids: CAWSVRGTYEQYF. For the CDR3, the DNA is TGTGCCTGGAGTGTTCGGGGGACCTACGAGCAGTACTTC.

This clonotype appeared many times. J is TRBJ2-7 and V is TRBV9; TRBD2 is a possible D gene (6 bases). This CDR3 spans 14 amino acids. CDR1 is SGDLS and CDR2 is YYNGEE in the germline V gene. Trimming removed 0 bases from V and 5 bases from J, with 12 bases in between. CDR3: CASSVDGGWNEQYF. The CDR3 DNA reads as TGTGCCAGCAGCGTAGATGGAGGGTGGAACGAGCAGTACTTC.

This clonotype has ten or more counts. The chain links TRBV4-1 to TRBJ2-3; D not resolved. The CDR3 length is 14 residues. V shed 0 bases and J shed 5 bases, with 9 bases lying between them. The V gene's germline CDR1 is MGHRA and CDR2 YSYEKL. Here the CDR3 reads CASSQERWGDTQYF. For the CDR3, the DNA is TGCGCCAGCAGCCAAGAACGATGGGGAGATACGCAGTATTTT.